These T cell receptor beta chains were read from a single sample in a study of human T cells and chemical hapten exposure. TCRdb recomputed calls from the RACE reads with MiXCR, one row per CDR3 protein. The sample yields about 120,000 distinct CDR3 sequences, approximately 13% seen once. Sequenced material: whole blood, taken in connection with sensitization to the hapten diphenylcyclopropenone (DPC). These receptors all come from a woman aged 18-29 years with alopecia areata. Some clones in this sample may be carry-over from other donors' samples. The CDR3 runs from the conserved cysteine through the conserved F or W. A D gene is named only where the DNA matches it firmly. Clone size is given for some rows only: seen once, a few or many times, or a class if the clone is expanded.

j_gene: TRBJ2-1; v_gene: TRBV7-2; abundance: many; len: 14; d_gene: .; CDR3aa: CASSLPRLGDEQFF; CDR3nt: TGTGCCAGCAGCCTCCCCCGGTTGGGGGATGAGCAGTTCTTC
j_gene: TRBJ2-1; v_gene: TRBV4-1; abundance: few; len: 12; d_gene: .; CDR3aa: CASSQEGEGEFF; CDR3nt: TGCGCCAGCAGCCAAGAAGGGGAAGGAGAGTTCTTC
j_gene: TRBJ2-7; v_gene: TRBV7-6; abundance: .; len: 15; d_gene: TRBD1; CDR3aa: CASSLIGQGAGEQYF; CDR3nt: TGTGCCAGCAGCTTAATCGGGCAGGGGGCAGGCGAGCAGTACTTC
j_gene: TRBJ1-5; v_gene: TRBV6-2/TRBV6-3; abundance: many; len: 15; d_gene: TRBD1; CDR3aa: CASSRRTGTDQPQHF; CDR3nt: TGTGCCAGCAGCCGAAGGACAGGGACAGATCAGCCCCAGCATTTT
j_gene: TRBJ2-4; v_gene: TRBV7-2; abundance: .; len: 14; d_gene: .; CDR3aa: CASTLDSSKNIQYF; CDR3nt: TGTGCCAGCACCCTAGACAGTTCCAAAAACATTCAGTACTTC
j_gene: TRBJ2-5; v_gene: TRBV7-6; abundance: many; len: 16; d_gene: TRBD2; CDR3aa: CASSLDRTRTQETQYF; CDR3nt: TGTGCCAGCAGCCTCGACCGGACTAGAACTCAAGAGACCCAGTACTTC
j_gene: TRBJ2-1; v_gene: TRBV18; abundance: few; len: 15; d_gene: .; CDR3aa: CASSRRRGPYNEQFF; CDR3nt: TGTGCCAGCTCTCGGCGACGGGGGCCCTACAATGAGCAGTTCTTC
j_gene: TRBJ2-1; v_gene: TRBV6-5; abundance: many; len: 17; d_gene: TRBD2; CDR3aa: CASSYGGSGASYNEQFF; CDR3nt: TGTGCCAGCAGTTACGGGGGTAGCGGGGCTTCCTACAATGAGCAGTTCTTC
j_gene: TRBJ2-1; v_gene: TRBV14; abundance: .; len: 14; d_gene: .; CDR3aa: CASSQNRASNEQFF; CDR3nt: TGTGCCAGCAGCCAGAACAGGGCCAGCAATGAGCAGTTCTTC
j_gene: TRBJ2-1; v_gene: TRBV7-9; abundance: many; len: 17; d_gene: TRBD2; CDR3aa: CASSLAPPGLVYNEQFF; CDR3nt: TGTGCCAGCAGCTTAGCCCCACCGGGACTAGTCTACAATGAGCAGTTCTTC
j_gene: TRBJ2-3; v_gene: TRBV20-1; abundance: many; len: 14; d_gene: .; CDR3aa: CSAEGDKRTDTQYF; CDR3nt: TGCAGTGCTGAAGGGGACAAACGCACAGATACGCAGTATTTT
j_gene: TRBJ1-1; v_gene: TRBV4-2; abundance: many; len: 16; d_gene: .; CDR3aa: CASSQAPSSGITEAFF; CDR3nt: TGTGCCAGCAGCCAAGCTCCGTCAAGTGGGATCACTGAAGCTTTCTTT
j_gene: TRBJ1-1; v_gene: TRBV9; abundance: .; len: 15; d_gene: .; CDR3aa: CASGGAGPVYSEAFF; CDR3nt: TGTGCCAGCGGGGGGGCAGGCCCTGTTTACTCTGAAGCTTTCTTT
j_gene: TRBJ2-7; v_gene: TRBV15; abundance: .; len: 15; d_gene: TRBD1; CDR3aa: CATSRTRGQGDEQYF; CDR3nt: TGTGCCACCAGCCGTACTAGGGGCCAGGGGGACGAGCAGTACTTC
j_gene: TRBJ2-1; v_gene: TRBV4-3; abundance: many; len: 15; d_gene: .; CDR3aa: CASTLDSARYNEQFF; CDR3nt: TGCGCCAGCACCCTGGACAGTGCAAGATACAATGAGCAGTTCTTC